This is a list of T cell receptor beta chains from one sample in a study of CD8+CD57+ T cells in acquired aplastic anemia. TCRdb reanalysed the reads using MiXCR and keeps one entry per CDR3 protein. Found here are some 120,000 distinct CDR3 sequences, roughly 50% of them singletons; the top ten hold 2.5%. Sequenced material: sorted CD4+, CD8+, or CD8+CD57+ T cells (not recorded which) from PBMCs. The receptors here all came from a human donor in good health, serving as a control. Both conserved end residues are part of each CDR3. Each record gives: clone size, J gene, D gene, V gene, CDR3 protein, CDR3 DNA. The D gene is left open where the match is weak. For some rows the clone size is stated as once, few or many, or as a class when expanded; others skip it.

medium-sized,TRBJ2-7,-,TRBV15,CATSRDYSREQYF,TGTGCCACCAGCAGAGATTACAGTCGGGAGCAGTACTTC
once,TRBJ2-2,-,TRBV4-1,CASSQGGWTNGDRELFF,TGCGCCAGCAGCCAAGGGGGGTGGACTAACGGGGACCGGGAGCTGTTTTTT
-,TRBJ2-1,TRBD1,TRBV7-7,CASSLETGQGYNEQFF,TGTGCTAGCAGCTTAGAAACGGGACAGGGATACAATGAGCAGTTCTTC
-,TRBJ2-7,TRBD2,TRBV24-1,CATSDPRLAGPLSYEQYF,TGTGCCACCAGTGATCCCCGACTAGCGGGGCCGCTCTCCTACGAGCAGTACTTC
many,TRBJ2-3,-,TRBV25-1,CASSEQVDTQYF,TGTGCCAGCAGTGAACAAGTAGATACGCAGTATTTT
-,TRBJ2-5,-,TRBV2,CASRGARGVKGKGTQYF,TGTGCCAGCAGGGGGGCCCGAGGAGTAAAGGGTAAAGGGACCCAGTACTTC
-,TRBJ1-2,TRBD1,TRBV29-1,CSVDPIAGGSGYTF,TGCAGCGTTGACCCAATAGCAGGGGGCTCTGGCTACACCTTC
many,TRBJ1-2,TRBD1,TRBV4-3,CASSQAYRGLYGYTF,TGCGCCAGCAGCCAGGCCTACAGGGGCCTCTATGGCTACACCTTC
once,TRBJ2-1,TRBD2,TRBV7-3,CASSPSGGADNEQFF,TGTGCCAGCAGTCCTAGCGGGGGGGCCGACAATGAGCAGTTCTTC
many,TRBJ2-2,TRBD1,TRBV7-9,CASRQGAGGELFF,TGTGCCAGCAGACAGGGGGCCGGCGGGGAGCTGTTTTTT
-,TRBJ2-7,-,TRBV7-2,CASSVAKGTYEQYF,TGTGCCAGCAGCGTAGCTAAGGGTACCTACGAGCAGTACTTC
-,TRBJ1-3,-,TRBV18,CASSPAGERITIYF,TGTGCCAGCTCACCGGCGGGGGAGAGAATCACCATATATTTT
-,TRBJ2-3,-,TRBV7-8,CASSLTGGIADTQYF,TGTGCCAGCAGCTTAACCGGGGGTATCGCAGATACGCAGTATTTT
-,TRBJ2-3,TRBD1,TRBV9,CASSVGNRGNEQYF,TGTGCCAGCAGCGTAGGTAACAGGGGCAATGAGCAGTATTTT
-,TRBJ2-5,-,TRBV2,CASSPGGVGTQYF,TGTGCCAGCAGTCCGGGCGGAGTCGGGACCCAGTACTTC
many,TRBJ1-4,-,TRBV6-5,CASSYSGQGNDEKLFF,TGTGCCAGCAGTTACTCGGGGCAGGGGAATGATGAAAAACTGTTTTTT
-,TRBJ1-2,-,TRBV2,CASSDQGTRKGYTF,TGTGCCAGCAGTGATCAAGGCACCCGGAAGGGCTACACCTTC
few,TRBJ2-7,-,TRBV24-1,CATSDLQGVGYEQYF,TGTGCCACCAGTGATTTGCAAGGTGTGGGATACGAGCAGTACTTC
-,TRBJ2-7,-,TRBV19,CASSFGESYERYF,TGTGCCAGTAGTTTTGGGGAGAGCTACGAGCGGTACTTC
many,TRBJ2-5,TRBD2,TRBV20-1,CSARIHSGGAGETQYF,TGCAGTGCTAGAATTCACAGCGGGGGGGCCGGGGAGACCCAGTACTTC
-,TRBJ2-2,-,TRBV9,CASSPDMRNTGELFF,TGTGCCAGCAGCCCGGACATGAGGAACACCGGGGAGCTGTTTTTT
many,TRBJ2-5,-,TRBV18,CASSPGPLQETQYF,TGTGCCAGCTCACCCGGACCGCTGCAAGAGACCCAGTACTTC